The 29 T cell receptor beta chains listed next were all sequenced from one sample in a study of cytomegalovirus exposure and HLA in healthy donors. The study ran its PCR with 60 Vbeta and 13 Jbeta primers. Here immunoSEQ multiplex PCR was the method, and the copy in TCRdb shows in-frame clones only, minus some. This sample has 100,000 or so clones, with roughly four fifths found just once. The specimen was PBMCs. These receptors all come from a man in his thirties or forties in good health and CMV-seropositive.

CDR3 bases: TGTGCCATCATGGCTAGCGGGGGCTACGAGCAGTACTTC. This gives the protein CAIMASGGYEQYF. The chain recombines TRBV10-3 with TRBJ2-7, with 10 bases matching TRBD2. The CDR3 length is 13 residues. After removal of 7 bases from V and 3 bases from J, the junction contained 3 bases not matched to a gene. Per germline, CDR1 ENHRY and CDR2 SYGVKD.

The chain combines TRBV27 with TRBJ1-4; 9 nucleotides agree with TRBD1. Germline V gene sequence: CDR1 MNHEY, CDR2 SMNVEV (reference sequence). The V segment lost 6 bases and the J segment 5 bases; nucleotides outside the gene matches: 4. The CDR3 has 14 amino acids. CDR3 loop: CASRQGARNEKLFF. The CDR3 DNA sequence: TGTGCCAGCAGACAGGGGGCTCGGAATGAAAAACTGTTTTTT.

The chain has TRBV27 and TRBJ2-7; 10 positions agree with TRBD2. The CDR3 is made up of 18 amino acids. Trimming at V came to 8 bases and at J to 3 bases, leaving 19 bases not matched to a gene. In germline, CDR1 is MNHEY, CDR2 SMNVEV (reference sequence). The CDR3 region has the DNA TGTGCCAGCGGCCCTCTGGGGCTAGCGGGAGATTCTAGCTACGAGCAGTACTTC. This translates into CASGPLGLAGDSSYEQYF.

The gene calls are TRBV14 and TRBJ1-1; TRBD1 might be the D (6 bases). Trimming removed 7 bases from V and 4 bases from J, with 13 bases in between. The CDR3 covers 13 residues. CDR1 and CDR2 (germline): SGHDN, FVKESK. Here the CDR3 DNA reads TGTGCCAGCAAGCTTCAGGGGAGCACTGAAGCTTTCTTT. This codes for CASKLQGSTEAFF.

Of note for this clone: Other nucleotide sequences in the sample specify the same CDR3. The chain carries TRBV11-3 and TRBJ2-2; D ambiguous. The ends were cut back, 2 bases at V and 8 bases at J, with 18 bases in the middle. The CDR3 length is 16 residues. Per the germline V gene, CDR1 is SGHNT and CDR2 is YENEEA. The CDR3 sequence is CASSLTRSWVPGELFF. In DNA form, the CDR3 reads TGTGCCAGCAGCTTAACACGGAGCTGGGTTCCTGGGGAGCTGTTTTTT.

The chain has TRBV11-2 and TRBJ2-1; 12 bases agree with TRBD2. CDR1 is SGHAT and CDR2 is FQNNGV in the germline V gene. The CDR3 is 16 amino acids. The ends lost 5 bases at V and 2 bases at J; junction bases unmatched: 4. The CDR3 nucleotides are TGTGCCAGCAGCCTGGGACTAGCGGGCACCTACAATGAGCAGTTCTTC. Residues: CASSLGLAGTYNEQFF.

The chain joins TRBV7-2 to TRBJ1-3; 7 nucleotides agree with TRBD1. Germline lookup yields CDR1 SGHTA and CDR2 FQGNSA. The J segment lost 2 bases and the V segment lost 4 bases, leaving 8 bases of the junction unmatched. The CDR3 is 16 residues long. DNA for the CDR3: TGTGCCAGCAGCTCTTCGACAGGGCGGCCTGGAAACACCATATATTTT. Translation gives CASSSSTGRPGNTIYF.

The rearrangement joins TRBV30 to TRBJ2-7; D may be TRBD1 (6 bases). CDR1 and CDR2 from the germline V gene are GTSNPN and SVGIG (reference sequence). The CDR3 spans 14 residues. Between the trimmed V and J ends, which lost 5 bases and 2 bases, there was a span of 16 bases. The chain's CDR3 is CAWGGETPTYEQYF. DNA for the CDR3: TGTGCCTGGGGGGGCGAGACCCCGACCTACGAGCAGTACTTC.

The chain combines TRBV13 with TRBJ2-5; TRBD2 might be the D (5 bases). The J call may be faulty, since TRBJ2-7 better matches the DNA end. The CDR3 is 15 amino acids. Germline assignment: CDR1 PRHDT and CDR2 FYEKMQ (reference sequence). In nucleotides, the CDR3 is TGTGCCAGCAGCCGCCAGCGAGGGTCCTCCTACGAGCAGTACTTC. Protein product: CASSRQRGSSYEQYF.

The chain joins TRBV28 to TRBJ1-1, with D tentatively TRBD1 (6 bases). CDR1 is MDHEN, CDR2 SYDVKM, per germline. This CDR3 has 13 amino acids. With 7 bases removed from V and 5 bases from J, the gap between germline ends came to 14 bases. This chain's CDR3 is CASKNTQGTEAFF. CDR3 sequence (DNA): TGTGCCAGCAAGAACACCCAGGGGACTGAAGCTTTCTTT.

CDR3 sequence: CASSLNTDTQYF. CDR3 in DNA: TGCGCCAGCAGCCTTAACACAGATACGCAGTATTTT. The chain employs TRBV4-1 and TRBJ2-3; no firm D call. Germline CDR1 and CDR2: MGHRA and YSYEKL. V lost 4 bases and J lost 2, with 4 bases in between. This CDR3 region has 12 residues.

The CDR3 sequence: CASSKPGQGNYEQYF. CDR3 sequence (DNA): TGTGCCAGCTCGAAACCGGGACAGGGGAACTACGAGCAGTACTTC. The V and J genes are TRBV7-6 and TRBJ2-7, with 10 bases lining up with TRBD1. The V and J ends lost 8 bases and 3 bases, in that order; junction bases with no gene match: 10. This CDR3 contains 15 residues. The germline gives CDR1 SGHVS, CDR2 FNYEAQ.

Here the CDR3 DNA reads TGTGCCATCACCCAGGGTGGGACTGAAGCTTTCTTT. Translated: CAITQGGTEAFF. The chain employs TRBV10-3 and TRBJ1-1; TRBD1 is a possible D gene (5 bases). V gave up 7 bases and J gave up 5 bases, with 11 bases separating them. This CDR3 has 12 amino acids. The germline gives CDR1 ENHRY, CDR2 SYGVKD.

The CDR3 DNA reads TGTGCCAGCAGTTATTTTGACAGGGGCATATATTTT. Protein product: CASSYFDRGIYF. V and J are TRBV6-5 and TRBJ1-3; TRBD1 matches 8 bases. Looked up from germline, CDR1 is MNHEY and CDR2 is SVGAGI. The CDR3 runs to 12 residues. V gave up 3 bases and J gave up 12 bases; unmatched junction bases: 4.

The chain carries TRBV29-1 and TRBJ1-1; D perhaps matches TRBD1 (5 bases). V shed 6 bases and J shed 3 bases, with 17 bases lying between them. Germline V gene data show CDR1 as SQVTM and CDR2 as ANQGSEA. CDR3 length equals 14 residues. The CDR3 DNA sequence: TGCAGCGTCGCGGGCGGGGCAAGCCACACTGAAGCTTTCTTT. Its protein product is CSVAGGASHTEAFF.

CDR3 nucleotides: TGTGCCAGCAGCTTAGCCAGGGGGGCCTACGAGCAGTACTTC. As protein: CASSLARGAYEQYF. The chain couples TRBV5-6 to TRBJ2-5; D might be TRBD1 (7 bases). The J call may be incorrect, as the DNA end agrees better with TRBJ2-7. CDR3 length: 14 residues. CDR1 is SGHDT and CDR2 is YYEEEE in the germline V gene.

The rearrangement links TRBV28 to TRBJ2-7, with TRBD1 matching over 10 bases. After removal of 5 bases from V and 0 bases from J, the junction contained 4 bases not matched to a gene. Germline CDR1 is MDHEN and CDR2 is SYDVKM. The CDR3 runs to 15 residues. The CDR3 nucleotides are TGTGCCAGCAGTGGCCGGGACAGGGGCTCCTACGAGCAGTACTTC. Its protein is CASSGRDRGSYEQYF.

CDR3 residues: CASSVGGREPNNEQFF. CDR3 nucleotides: TGTGCCAGCAGCGTAGGGGGGCGGGAGCCTAACAATGAGCAGTTCTTC. The chain recombines TRBV9 with TRBJ2-1, with D possibly being TRBD2 (7 bases). The CDR3 consists of 16 residues. In germline, CDR1 is SGDLS, CDR2 YYNGEE. V was clipped by 0 bases and J by 5 bases, with 15 bases between them. Together with reference TRBV9 and TRBJ2-1, the CDR3 gives the full variable domain: DSGVTQTPKHLITATGQRVTLRCSPRSGDLSVYWYQQSLDQGLQFLIQYYNGEERAKGNILERFSAQQFPDLHSELNLSSLELGDSALYFCASSVGGREPNNEQFFGPGTRLTVL.

This chain connects TRBV7-6 to TRBJ2-5; 9 nucleotides match TRBD1. Trimming at V came to 2 bases and at J to 1 base, leaving 5 bases not matched to a gene. The CDR3 spans 16 residues. CDR1 SGHVS and CDR2 FNYEAQ come from the germline V gene. CDR3 DNA sequence: TGTGCCAGCAGCTTATTTTCGGGACAGGGCCAAGAGACCCAGTACTTC. Protein sequence: CASSLFSGQGQETQYF.

V and J are TRBV10-3 and TRBJ1-2; 7 nucleotides align to TRBD1. This CDR3 has 12 residues. V trimming: 4 bases; J trimming: 4 bases; junction bases outside the gene matches: 0. Germline values: CDR1 ENHRY, CDR2 SYGVKD. The CDR3 region is CAISGDSYGYTF. The CDR3 DNA sequence: TGTGCCATCAGTGGGGACAGCTATGGCTACACCTTC.

This sequence joins TRBV18 and TRBJ2-4; 14 bases match TRBD2. CDR1 is KGHSH, CDR2 LQKENI, per germline. Trimming at V came to 0 bases and at J to 12 bases, leaving 7 bases not matched to a gene. The CDR3 extends over 16 amino acids. The CDR3 nucleotides read TGTGCCAGCTCACCACCCGGGACTAGCGGGAGTAAGAATCAGTACTTC. It specifies CASSPPGTSGSKNQYF.

CDR3 in amino acids: CASSIGGNEQFF. CDR3 sequence (DNA): TGTGCCAGTAGTATAGGCGGCAATGAGCAGTTCTTC. The chain has TRBV19 and TRBJ2-1; D gene ambiguous. V lost 1 base and J lost 6, with 4 bases in between. Germline CDR1 reads LNHDA; CDR2 reads SQIVND (reference sequence). CDR3 length: 12 amino acids.

J is TRBJ2-2 and V is TRBV18; 9 nucleotides line up with TRBD1. The CDR3 has 15 amino acids. V lost 4 bases and J lost 4; bases outside the gene matches: 4. Looked up from germline, CDR1 is KGHSH and CDR2 is LQKENI. The chain's CDR3 is CASSLQGAGTGELFF. CDR3 bases: TGTGCCAGCTCACTACAGGGGGCCGGCACCGGGGAGCTGTTTTTT.

This chain's CDR3 is CASSAGALSNQPQHF. As DNA, the CDR3 is TGTGCCAGCAGTGCAGGGGCGCTTAGCAATCAGCCCCAGCATTTT. This sequence joins TRBV2 and TRBJ1-5; a weak D match, TRBD1 (6 bases). CDR1 is SNHLY and CDR2 is FYNNEI in the germline V gene. With 4 bases removed from V and 0 bases from J, the gap between germline ends came to 10 bases. CDR3 size: 15 residues.

V gene TRBV5-1 combines with J gene TRBJ2-5, with 8 bases aligning to TRBD2. TRBJ2-7 matches the DNA end more closely, so the J call is doubtful. Germline CDR1 is SGHRS and CDR2 is YFSETQ. This CDR3 has 15 amino acids. The CDR3 DNA reads TGCGCCAGCAGCTTGGCCGGACTAGCAGTCCACGAGCAGTACTTC. Translated: CASSLAGLAVHEQYF.

This sequence joins TRBV5-4 and TRBJ2-3; D is unclear. Germline CDR1 and CDR2: SGHNT and YYREEE (reference sequence). The CDR3 is made up of 13 amino acids. The V end was cut by 1 base, the J end by 0 bases, with 3 bases between. CDR3 in DNA: TGTGCCAGCAGCTTGACTAGCACAGATACGCAGTATTTT. This translates into CASSLTSTDTQYF.

The chain combines TRBV11-3 with TRBJ1-1; D not certain. Trimming removed 1 base at V and 3 bases at J, with 9 bases between. CDR1 and CDR2 from the germline V gene are SGHNT and YENEEA. CDR3 size: 14 residues. The CDR3 loop reads CASSLGQTHTEAFF. The CDR3 region has the DNA TGTGCCAGCAGCTTAGGGCAGACTCACACTGAAGCTTTCTTT.

The chain employs TRBV14 and TRBJ2-7; 7 nucleotides line up with TRBD1. The CDR3 extends over 14 amino acids. Trimming took 4 bases from V and 0 from J; bases not matched to a gene: 3. Germline V gene data show CDR1 as SGHDN and CDR2 as FVKESK. CDR3 in amino acids: CASSPGTVSYEQYF. In nucleotides, the CDR3 is TGTGCCAGCAGCCCTGGGACAGTCTCCTACGAGCAGTACTTC.

The CDR3 is CASSRGNNEQFF. DNA for the CDR3: TGTGCCAGCAGTCGCGGCAACAATGAGCAGTTCTTC. The chain combines TRBV27 with TRBJ2-1; D unclear. V was clipped by 5 bases and J by 5 bases, with 7 bases between them. Looked up from germline, CDR1 is MNHEY and CDR2 is SMNVEV (reference sequence). The CDR3 has 12 amino acids.